The present T cell receptor (beta chain) was sequenced within a study of memory CD4+ T cells and cytomegalovirus serostatus. Study summary: Healthy Belgian adult donors included about nine CMV-positive and 24 CMV-negative people.

V was trimmed by 6 bases and J by 4 bases, leaving 10 bases between them. CDR1 is DFQATT, CDR2 SNEGSKA, per germline (reference sequence). This CDR3 comprises 11 residues. Single viable CD3+CD4+CD8-CD45RO+ cells were sorted as the memory CD4+ T cells. CD4+ T cells were isolated by positive magnetic selection. Using immunoSEQ multiplex PCR, the repertoire was profiled, and TCRdb retains in-frame clones only, with some absent. This sample has 46,000 or so clones, with around 82% found just once. This chain joins TRBV20-1 and TRBJ2-7; D gene ambiguous. Sequenced: memory CD4+ T cells from blood. The clonotype originates from an adult in good health and CMV-seronegative. CDR3 DNA sequence: TGCAGTGCATCGCATTCTTACGAGCAGTACTTC. This encodes CSASHSYEQYF.